Below, one TCR beta chain is given with its context. The data derive from a study of blood T cell repertoires in COVID-19. Those enrolled, adults aged 18 to 89 years, came from roughly 22 US areas. Clinical history reported by participants formed the basis on which cohorts were assigned. Germline V CDR1 and CDR2: SGHTA, FQGNSA. This CDR3 is 18 amino acids long. Trimming stripped 0 bases from V and 3 bases from J, with 18 bases between. Original data processing: Reference gene primer amplification yielded estimated nucleated cell counts. The method was immunoSEQ multiplex PCR; TCRdb's version includes in-frame clones alone and lacks a portion of them. The V and J calls and the clone size are those of that table, but D and trimming were determined from the DNA. Here the sample spans about 180,000 clones, roughly 82% being singletons.

The V and J genes are TRBV7-2 and TRBJ2-1, with D perhaps TRBD2 (7 bases). The sequence was collected from a woman aged 30 to 39 who had recovered from COVID-19. What was sequenced was PBMCs or T cells enriched from blood (not recorded which). Here the CDR3 reads CASSLAGAQSGNYNEQFF. CDR3 bases: TGTGCCAGCAGCTTAGCGGGGGCCCAGAGCGGGAACTACAATGAGCAGTTCTTC.